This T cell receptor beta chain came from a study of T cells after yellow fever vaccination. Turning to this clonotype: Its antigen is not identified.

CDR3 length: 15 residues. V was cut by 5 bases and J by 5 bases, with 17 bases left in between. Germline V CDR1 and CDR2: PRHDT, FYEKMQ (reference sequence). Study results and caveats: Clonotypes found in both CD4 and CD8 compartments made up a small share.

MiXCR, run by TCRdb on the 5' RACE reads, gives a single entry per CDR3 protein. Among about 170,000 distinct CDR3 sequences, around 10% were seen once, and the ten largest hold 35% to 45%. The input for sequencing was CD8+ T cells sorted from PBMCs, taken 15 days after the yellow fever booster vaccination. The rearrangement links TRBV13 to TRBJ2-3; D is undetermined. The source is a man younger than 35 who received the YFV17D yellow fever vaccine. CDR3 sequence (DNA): TGTGCCAGCAGCACTATTACTCCCCAACGAGATACGCAGTATTTT. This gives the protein CASSTITPQRDTQYF. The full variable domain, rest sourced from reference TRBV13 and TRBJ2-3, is AAGVIQSPRHLIKEKRETATLKCYPIPRHDTVYWYQQGPGQDPQFLISFYEKMQSDKGSIPDRFSAQQFSDYHSELNMSSLELGDSALYFCASSTITPQRDTQYFGPGTRLTVL.